These T cell receptor beta chains were read from a single sample in a study of blood T cell repertoires in COVID-19. Sequencing used immunoSEQ multiplex PCR; TCRdb keeps in-frame clones, though not all of them. This table holds a few hundred thousand clones, about 89% found once. Sequencing input: peripheral blood. The receptors shown here come from a man aged 40-49 years who had recovered from COVID-19. The CDR3 runs from the conserved cysteine through the conserved F or W. Fields, in order: clone size, J gene, CDR3 length, D gene, V gene, CDR3 DNA, CDR3 protein. D genes are given only for firm matches. Size is stated for part of the rows, as once, few or many counts, or as a class when the clone is expanded.

>.|TRBJ2-4|19|TRBD1|TRBV5-1
TGCGCCAGCAGCTTGACGCCCACCGGGACAGGGGGGTCCAAAAACATTCAGTACTTC
CASSLTPTGTGGSKNIQYF
>.|TRBJ1-1|14|TRBD1|TRBV6-6
TGTGCCAGCAGCCCGACAGGGCGGAACACTGAAGCTTTCTTT
CASSPTGRNTEAFF
>.|TRBJ1-4|13|.|TRBV2
TGTGCCAGCAAAAATTTCGTGAATGAAAAACTGTTTTTT
CASKNFVNEKLFF
>.|TRBJ1-2|12|.|TRBV29-1
TGCAGCGTTACCCGGGGGTTTTATGGCTACACCTTC
CSVTRGFYGYTF
>.|TRBJ2-3|15|TRBD1|TRBV5-6
TGTGCCAGCAGAGAACGGGACAGACGCACAGATACGCAGTATTTT
CASRERDRRTDTQYF
>.|TRBJ1-2|13|TRBD1|TRBV7-2
TGTGCCAGCAGTTCTGGACAGGGGGAAGGCTACACCTTC
CASSSGQGEGYTF
>.|TRBJ2-7|15|.|TRBV6-1
TGTGCCAGCAGTGAAGCCTCTAGTCCAAGCAATGAGCAGTACTTC
CASSEASSPSNEQYF
>.|TRBJ2-6|14|.|TRBV5-8
TGTGCCAGCAGCCCGAGCTCTGGGGCCAACGTCCTGACTTTC
CASSPSSGANVLTF
>.|TRBJ2-1|16|TRBD2|TRBV7-9
TGTGCCAGCAGCGGTCTAGCGGGGGGCCTTTACAATGAGCAGTTCTTC
CASSGLAGGLYNEQFF
>.|TRBJ2-5|15|TRBD1|TRBV27
TGTGCCAGCAGTCTCACACAGGGGCCACAAGAGACCCAGTACTTC
CASSLTQGPQETQYF
>once|TRBJ2-7|12|.|TRBV25-1
TGTGCCAGTACAAGGGGGTGGCTCGAGCAGTACTTC
CASTRGWLEQYF
>.|TRBJ2-7|19|TRBD2|TRBV10-3
TGTGCCATCAGTGAGCCATCCGGGACTAGCGGATTAACTTCCTACGAGCAGTACTTC
CAISEPSGTSGLTSYEQYF
>.|TRBJ1-3|17|TRBD1|TRBV10-3
TGTGCCATCAGTGAGGGATCGGACAGGGTGTCTGGAAACACCATATATTTT
CAISEGSDRVSGNTIYF
>.|TRBJ2-7|15|.|TRBV7-3
TGTGCCAGCAGCTTATCAACAGTCATATCCTACGAGCAGTACTTC
CASSLSTVISYEQYF
>.|TRBJ1-1|11|.|TRBV2
TGTGCCAGCATCCCCAGGCTCGAAGCTTTCTTT
CASIPRLEAFF
>.|TRBJ2-5|15|.|TRBV9
TGTGCCAGCAGTGGGGGAGACAGGTCCAACGGGGCCCAGTACTTC
CASSGGDRSNGAQYF
>.|TRBJ2-7|12|.|TRBV6-6
TGTGCCAGCAGTTACTCTGGGCACGAGCAGTACTTC
CASSYSGHEQYF
>.|TRBJ2-7|17|.|TRBV7-6
TGTGCCAGCAGCTCAGGGGAACTAGGAGAGCTCGCCTACGAGCAGTACTTC
CASSSGELGELAYEQYF
>.|TRBJ2-5|14|.|TRBV5-6
TGTGCCAGCAGCTACCGTAACCTACAAGAGACCCAGTACTTC
CASSYRNLQETQYF
>.|TRBJ2-7|16|TRBD2|TRBV9
TGTGCCAGCAGCCCTTCCGGGACTAGCGGGAGTTACGAGCAGTACTTC
CASSPSGTSGSYEQYF
>once|TRBJ2-7|13|TRBD1|TRBV27
TGTGCCAGCATTGACAGGGGCTCCTACGAGCAGTACTTC
CASIDRGSYEQYF
>once|TRBJ1-1|15|.|TRBV7-8
TGTGCCAGCAGCCTGAAACCCCTCCCGGGGGGTGAAGCTTTCTTT
CASSLKPLPGGEAFF
>.|TRBJ2-7|13|TRBD2|TRBV19
TGTGCCAGTAGTAAGGGACTAGCCTACGAGCAGTACTTC
CASSKGLAYEQYF
>.|TRBJ2-5|17|TRBD2|TRBV3-1/TRBV3-2
TGTGCCAGCAGCCCTCGGATAGCGGGGGGGCAAACGGAGACCCAGTACTTC
CASSPRIAGGQTETQYF
>.|TRBJ2-7|14|.|TRBV11-2
TGTGCCAGCAGCTTCAAGACATACCCCTACGAGCAGTACTTC
CASSFKTYPYEQYF
>.|TRBJ1-3|12|.|TRBV19
TGTGCCAGTAGCTACTCTGGAAACACCATATATTTT
CASSYSGNTIYF
>.|TRBJ2-5|15|.|TRBV5-6
TGTGCCAGCAGTCCCGGGACAAATCTCCGGGAGACCCAGTACTTC
CASSPGTNLRETQYF
>.|TRBJ1-4|15|.|TRBV5-4
TGTGCCAGCAGCCTACCCGGGACTTCTAATGAAAAACTGTTTTTT
CASSLPGTSNEKLFF
>.|TRBJ1-4|15|.|TRBV18
TGTGCCAGCTCACCAAAGCAGGGTTCTAGTGAAAAACTGTTTTTT
CASSPKQGSSEKLFF
>once|TRBJ2-7|12|.|TRBV6-5
TGTGTCGCGGGACCATTTTCTTACGAGCAGTACTTC
CVAGPFSYEQYF
>.|TRBJ2-3|14|.|TRBV5-6
TGTGCCAGCAGCTTAACCGAGCCCACAGATACGCAGTATTTT
CASSLTEPTDTQYF
>.|TRBJ1-6|16|TRBD1|TRBV6-5
TGTGCCAGCAGTTACGGGACAGGGGGCCGTAATTCACCCCTCCACTTT
CASSYGTGGRNSPLHF
>.|TRBJ2-1|15|TRBD2|TRBV5-1
TGCGCCAGCAGCTTGGCGACTAGCGGCTACAATGAGCAGTTCTTC
CASSLATSGYNEQFF
>.|TRBJ2-2|14|TRBD2|TRBV2
TGTGCCAGTAGAGCGGGAGGCAATCCCGGGGAGCTGTTTTTT
CASRAGGNPGELFF
>.|TRBJ1-2|13|.|TRBV2
TGTGCCAGCAGTGGACAGTTTTTTGGCGGCTACACCTTC
CASSGQFFGGYTF
>.|TRBJ2-7|11|.|TRBV12-5
TGTGCTAGTGGTTTGTACTACGAGCAGTACTTC
CASGLYYEQYF
>.|TRBJ2-1|18|.|TRBV7-9
TGTGCCGGACAGGGGGGACTAGCGGAAAACAAGACCTACAATGAGCAGTTCTTC
CAGQGGLAENKTYNEQFF
>.|TRBJ2-3|17|TRBD1|TRBV29-1
TGCAGCGTTGAACCAACATACAGGGGGCGCCGGACAGATACGCAGTATTTT
CSVEPTYRGRRTDTQYF
>.|TRBJ1-1|17|.|TRBV27
TGTGCCAGCAGTTTATTTGGACGGGGGGTAGTAAGCACTGAAGCTTTCTTT
CASSLFGRGVVSTEAFF
>.|TRBJ2-1|16|.|TRBV3-1/TRBV3-2
TGTGCCAGCAGCCAAGCAGGGGGGCCGACGCGCCATGAGCAGTTCTTC
CASSQAGGPTRHEQFF
>.|TRBJ2-1|15|.|TRBV14
TGTGCCAGCAGCGCCTTGGGACAATCCTACAATGAGCAGTTCTTC
CASSALGQSYNEQFF
>.|TRBJ1-1|12|.|TRBV12-5
TGTGCTAGTGGACCCGGGGGGACTGAAGCTTTCTTT
CASGPGGTEAFF
>.|TRBJ2-7|15|.|TRBV5-4
TGTGCCAGCAGCTGGGCCGGCCGGCAACACTACGAGCAGTACTTC
CASSWAGRQHYEQYF
>.|TRBJ2-1|13|.|TRBV5-4
TGTGCCAGCAGCTTCAGGGTCCTCAATGAGCAGTTCTTC
CASSFRVLNEQFF
>.|TRBJ1-1|14|.|TRBV5-6
TGTGCCAGCAGCTTGGAAATGGCGGGGACTGAAGCTTTCTTT
CASSLEMAGTEAFF
>once|TRBJ2-7|14|TRBD1|TRBV6-2/TRBV6-3
TGTGCCAGCAGTTACGGACAGGGGGGCTACGAGCAGTACTTC
CASSYGQGGYEQYF
>once|TRBJ2-5|13|.|TRBV5-1
TGCGCCAGCAGCCGGGGGACAGAAGAGACCCAGTACTTC
CASSRGTEETQYF
>.|TRBJ1-1|16|TRBD1|TRBV10-1
TGCGCCAGCAGCGATGGGACAGGGGGCACCGGCACTGAAGCTTTCTTT
CASSDGTGGTGTEAFF
>.|TRBJ2-5|15|TRBD2|TRBV5-1
TGCGCCAGCACCAAAGACCGGGGGGTGGGAGAGACCCAGTACTTC
CASTKDRGVGETQYF
>.|TRBJ2-7|15|TRBD2|TRBV11-2
TGTGCCAGCAGCCCCCGGGGGGGGAGCTCCTACGAGCAGTACTTC
CASSPRGGSSYEQYF
>.|TRBJ1-2|14|TRBD1|TRBV20-1
TGCAGTGCTAGTGGTACAGGGGTATGGTATGGCTACACCTTC
CSASGTGVWYGYTF
>.|TRBJ2-1|16|.|TRBV9
TGTGCCAGCAGCGTAGACCCGGGAAGCTCCTACAATGAGCAGTTCTTC
CASSVDPGSSYNEQFF
>.|TRBJ2-2|15|TRBD1|TRBV9
TGTGCCAGCAGCTCGGGACAGGCCTACACCGGGGAGCTGTTTTTT
CASSSGQAYTGELFF
>.|TRBJ2-7|11|.|TRBV7-9
TGTGCCAGCAGCTTCGCCTACGAGCAGTACTTC
CASSFAYEQYF